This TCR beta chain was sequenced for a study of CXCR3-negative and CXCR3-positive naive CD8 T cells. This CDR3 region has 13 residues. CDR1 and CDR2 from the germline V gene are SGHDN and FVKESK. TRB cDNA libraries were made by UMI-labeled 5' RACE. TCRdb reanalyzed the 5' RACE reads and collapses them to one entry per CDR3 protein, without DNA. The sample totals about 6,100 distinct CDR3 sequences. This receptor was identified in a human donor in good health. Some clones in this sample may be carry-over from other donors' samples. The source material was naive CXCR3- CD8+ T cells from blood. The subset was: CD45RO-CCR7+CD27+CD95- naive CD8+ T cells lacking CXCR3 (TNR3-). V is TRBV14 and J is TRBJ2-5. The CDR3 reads CASSQTGQETQYF.